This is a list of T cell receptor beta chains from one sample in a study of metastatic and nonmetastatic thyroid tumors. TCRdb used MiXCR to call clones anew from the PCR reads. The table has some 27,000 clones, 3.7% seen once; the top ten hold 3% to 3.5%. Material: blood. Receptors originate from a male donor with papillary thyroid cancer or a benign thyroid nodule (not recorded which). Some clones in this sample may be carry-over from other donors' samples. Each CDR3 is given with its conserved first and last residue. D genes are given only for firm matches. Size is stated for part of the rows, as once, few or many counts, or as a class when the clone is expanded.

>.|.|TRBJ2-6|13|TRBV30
TGTGCCTGGAGTTCCTCTGGGGCCAACGTCCTGACTTTC
CAWSSSGANVLTF
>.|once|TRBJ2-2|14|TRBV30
TGTGCCTGGGGTGTAATAGCGGACACCGGGGAGCCGTTTTTT
CAWGVIADTGEPFF
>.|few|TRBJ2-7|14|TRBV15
TGTGCCACCAGCAGAAGACACCCCGGGTACGAGCAGTACTTC
CATSRRHPGYEQYF
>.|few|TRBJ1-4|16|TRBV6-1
TGTGCCAGCGGGACAACAGGCGTCGTGACTAATGAAAAACTGTTTTTT
CASGTTGVVTNEKLFF
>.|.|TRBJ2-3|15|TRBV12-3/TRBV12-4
TGTGCCAGCAGTTTTAGCCTACCTAGCACAGATACGCAGTATTTT
CASSFSLPSTDTQYF
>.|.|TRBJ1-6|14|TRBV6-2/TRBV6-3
TGTGCCAGCAGGGGTGGATCGGGACATATCTCCCTCCACTTT
CASRGGSGHISLHF
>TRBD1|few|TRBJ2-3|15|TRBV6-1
TGTGCCAGCAATCCAACAGGGGGGAGCAAAGAGACGCAGTATTTT
CASNPTGGSKETQYF
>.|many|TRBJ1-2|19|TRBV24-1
TGTGCCACCAGTGATTCCCGATCAGGGCTCTGGGGGGCGAAAGATGGCTACACCTTC
CATSDSRSGLWGAKDGYTF
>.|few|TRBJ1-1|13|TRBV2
TGTGCCAGCAGTGGGGCAGGGGTCACTGAAGCTTTCTTT
CASSGAGVTEAFF
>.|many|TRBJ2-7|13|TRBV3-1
TGTGCCAGCAGCCAGGCAGAGGTATACGAGCAGTACTTC
CASSQAEVYEQYF
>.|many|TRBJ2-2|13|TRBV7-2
TGTGCCAGCAGGCGAGAGAACACCGGGGAGCTGTTTTTT
CASRRENTGELFF
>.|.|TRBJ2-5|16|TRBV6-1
TGTGCCAGCAGTGAACCCGGGACTGGGATGCGGGAGACCCAGTACTTC
CASSEPGTGMRETQYF
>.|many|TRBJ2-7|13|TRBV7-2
TGTGCCAGCAGCTTAAAGGTCTCCTACGAGCAGTACTTC
CASSLKVSYEQYF
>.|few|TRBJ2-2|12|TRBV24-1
TGTGCCACCAGTTTGTGCACCGGGGAGCTGTTTTTT
CATSLCTGELFF
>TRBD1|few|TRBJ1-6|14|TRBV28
TGTGCCAGCAGATTACAGGGGGCCGAATCCCCCATCCACTTT
CASRLQGAESPIHF
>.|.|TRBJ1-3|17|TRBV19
TGTGCCAGTAGTATTTTCGGAGGGGACTTCTCTGGAAACACCATATATTTT
CASSIFGGDFSGNTIYF
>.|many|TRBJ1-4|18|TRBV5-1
TGCGCCAGCAGCTTAGGGGGGCACGTCATTGCAACTAATGAAAAACTGTTTTTT
CASSLGGHVIATNEKLFF
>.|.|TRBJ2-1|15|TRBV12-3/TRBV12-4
TGTGCCAGCAGTGAGCAGGGGGGGGGAGTCAATGAGCAGTTCTTC
CASSEQGGGVNEQFF
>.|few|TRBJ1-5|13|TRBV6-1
TGTGCCAGCAGTGAAGACCGGGGTCAGCCCCAGCATTTT
CASSEDRGQPQHF
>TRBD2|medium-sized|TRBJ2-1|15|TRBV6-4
TGTGCCAGCAGTGAAGGGCTAGCGGACTACAATGAGCAGTTCTTC
CASSEGLADYNEQFF
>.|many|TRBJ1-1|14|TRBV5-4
TGTGCCAGCAGCTCAAACTCTATGAACACTGAAGCTTTCTTT
CASSSNSMNTEAFF
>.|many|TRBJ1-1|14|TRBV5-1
TGCGCCAGCAGCAATTGGGAATTGAACACTGAAGCTTTCTTT
CASSNWELNTEAFF
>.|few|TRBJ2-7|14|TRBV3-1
TGTGCCAGCAGCCGAACAGGGGGGGGCCATGAGCAGTACTTC
CASSRTGGGHEQYF
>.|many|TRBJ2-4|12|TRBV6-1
TGTGCCAGCAGTGAGGGGGAAAACATTCAGTACTTC
CASSEGENIQYF
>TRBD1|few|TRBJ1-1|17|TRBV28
TGTGCCAGCAGTCCGCCGGGACAGGGGAGGGGGAACACTGAAGCTTTCTTT
CASSPPGQGRGNTEAFF
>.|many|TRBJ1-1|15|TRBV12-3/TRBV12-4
TGTGCCAGCAGTTCCCAACAGGGTAAGGGGACTGAAGCTTTCTTT
CASSSQQGKGTEAFF
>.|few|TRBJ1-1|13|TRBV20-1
TGCAGTGCGTTCGGGGGGGGGAACACTGAAGCTTTCTTT
CSAFGGGNTEAFF
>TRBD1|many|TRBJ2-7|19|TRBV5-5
TGTGCCAGCAACGCGGGACTCGGGACAGGGGGCGCGGTGATCCACGAGCAGTACTTC
CASNAGLGTGGAVIHEQYF
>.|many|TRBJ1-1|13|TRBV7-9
TGTGCCAGCAGCTTCAGGAAGAACACTGAAGCTTTCTTT
CASSFRKNTEAFF
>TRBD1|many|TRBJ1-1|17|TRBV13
TGTGCCAGCAATCGGGGACAGGGGGCAGCGGGGTACACTGAAGCTTTCTTT
CASNRGQGAAGYTEAFF
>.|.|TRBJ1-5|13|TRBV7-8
TGTGCCAGCAGCCCTACCGTAAATCAGCCCCAGCATTTT
CASSPTVNQPQHF
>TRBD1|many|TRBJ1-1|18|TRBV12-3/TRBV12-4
TGTGCCAGCAGTTCCCGGGACAGGTATAGGTTGGTGAACACTGAAGCTTTCTTT
CASSSRDRYRLVNTEAFF
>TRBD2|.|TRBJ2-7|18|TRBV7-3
TGTGCCAGCAGCTTATTGGGACTAGCGGACCGAGGATCCTACGAGCAGTACTTC
CASSLLGLADRGSYEQYF
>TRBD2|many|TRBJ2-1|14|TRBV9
TGTGCCAGCAGTGTTAGCGGGGGCCACAATGAGCAGTTCTTC
CASSVSGGHNEQFF
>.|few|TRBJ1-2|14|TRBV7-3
TGTGCCAGGAAACTGGGGGAAGCTAACTATGGCTACACCTTC
CARKLGEANYGYTF
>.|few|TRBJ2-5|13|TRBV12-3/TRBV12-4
TGTGCCAGCAGTTCCCGCGGGGAAGAGACCCAGTACTTC
CASSSRGEETQYF
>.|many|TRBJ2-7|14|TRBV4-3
TGCGCCAGCAGCCAAGGGGCAGGGATGGACGAGCAGTACTTC
CASSQGAGMDEQYF
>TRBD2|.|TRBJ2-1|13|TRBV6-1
TGTGCCAGCAGTGAGACTAGCGTAGGATGGCAGTTCTTC
CASSETSVGWQFF
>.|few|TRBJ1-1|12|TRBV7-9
TGTGCCAGCATTAGAGCCGGTCCTGAAGCTTTCTTT
CASIRAGPEAFF
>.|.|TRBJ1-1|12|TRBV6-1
TGTGCCTCCTTGGGGGCACGCTCTGAAGCTTTCTTT
CASLGARSEAFF
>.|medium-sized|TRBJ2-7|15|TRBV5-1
TGCGCCAGCAAGGTCAGTACGGAGGGCGCCTACGAGCAGTACTTC
CASKVSTEGAYEQYF
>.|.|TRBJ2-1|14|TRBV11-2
TGTGCCAGCAGCCCGAGTTGGGGGCTCGATGAGCAGTTCTTC
CASSPSWGLDEQFF
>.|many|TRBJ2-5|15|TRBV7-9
TGTGCCAGCAGCATGACAGGCACATTCCAAGAGACCCAGTACTTC
CASSMTGTFQETQYF
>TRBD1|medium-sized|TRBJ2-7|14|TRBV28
TGTGCCAGCAGTTACGGGACAGGGGGCGGCGAGCAGTACTTC
CASSYGTGGGEQYF